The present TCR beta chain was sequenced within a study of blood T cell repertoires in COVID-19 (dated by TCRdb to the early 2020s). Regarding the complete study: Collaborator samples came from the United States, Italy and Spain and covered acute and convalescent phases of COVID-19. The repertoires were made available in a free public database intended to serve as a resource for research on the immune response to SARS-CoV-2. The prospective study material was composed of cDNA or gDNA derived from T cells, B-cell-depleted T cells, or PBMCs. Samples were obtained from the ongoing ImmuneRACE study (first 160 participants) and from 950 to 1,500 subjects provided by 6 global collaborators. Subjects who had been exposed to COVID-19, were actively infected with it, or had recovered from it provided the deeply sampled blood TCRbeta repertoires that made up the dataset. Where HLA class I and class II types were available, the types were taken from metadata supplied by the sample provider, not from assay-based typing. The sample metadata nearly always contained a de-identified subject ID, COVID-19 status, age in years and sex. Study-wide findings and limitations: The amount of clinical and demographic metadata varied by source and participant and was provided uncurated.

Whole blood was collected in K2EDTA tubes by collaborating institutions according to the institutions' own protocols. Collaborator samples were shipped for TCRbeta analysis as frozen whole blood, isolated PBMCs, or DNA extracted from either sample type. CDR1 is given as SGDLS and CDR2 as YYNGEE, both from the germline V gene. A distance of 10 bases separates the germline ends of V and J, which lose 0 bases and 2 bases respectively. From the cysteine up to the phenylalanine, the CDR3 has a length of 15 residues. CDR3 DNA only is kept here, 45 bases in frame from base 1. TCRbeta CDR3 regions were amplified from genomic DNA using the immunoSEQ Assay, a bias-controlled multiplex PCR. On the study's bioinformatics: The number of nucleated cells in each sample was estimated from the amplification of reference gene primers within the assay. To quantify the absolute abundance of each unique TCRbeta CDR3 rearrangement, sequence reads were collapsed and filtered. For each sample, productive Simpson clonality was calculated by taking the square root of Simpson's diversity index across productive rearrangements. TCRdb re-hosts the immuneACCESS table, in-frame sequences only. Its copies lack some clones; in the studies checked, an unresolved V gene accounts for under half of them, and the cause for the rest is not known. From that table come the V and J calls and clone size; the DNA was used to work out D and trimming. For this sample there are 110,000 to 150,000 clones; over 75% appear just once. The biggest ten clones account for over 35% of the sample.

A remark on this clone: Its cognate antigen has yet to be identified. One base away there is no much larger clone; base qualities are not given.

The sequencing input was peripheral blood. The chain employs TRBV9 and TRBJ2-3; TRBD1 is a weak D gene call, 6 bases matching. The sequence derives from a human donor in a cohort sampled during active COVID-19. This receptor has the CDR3 CASSVGQDATDTQYF. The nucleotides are TGTGCCAGCAGCGTAGGACAGGATGCCACAGATACGCAGTATTTT.